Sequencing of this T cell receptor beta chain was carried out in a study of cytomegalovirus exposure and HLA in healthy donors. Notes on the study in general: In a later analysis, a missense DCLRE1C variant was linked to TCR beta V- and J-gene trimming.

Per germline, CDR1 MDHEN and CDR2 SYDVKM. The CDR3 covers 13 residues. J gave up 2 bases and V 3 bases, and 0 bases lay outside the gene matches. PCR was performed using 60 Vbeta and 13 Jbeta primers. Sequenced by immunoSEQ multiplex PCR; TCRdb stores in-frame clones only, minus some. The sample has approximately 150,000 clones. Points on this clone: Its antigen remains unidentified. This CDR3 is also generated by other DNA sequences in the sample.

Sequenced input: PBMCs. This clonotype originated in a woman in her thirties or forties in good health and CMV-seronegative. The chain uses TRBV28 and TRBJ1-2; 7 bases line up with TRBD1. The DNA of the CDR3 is TGTGCCAGCAGTTTGGGACAGAACTATGGCTACACCTTC. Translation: CASSLGQNYGYTF.